One TCR beta chain is described in this entry. This specimen comes from a study of PD-L1 blockade in urothelial cancer. Overall study: Samples came from 3 weeks, at the second dose, and 6 weeks into treatment.

This CDR3 has 12 amino acids. V was clipped by 3 bases and J by 10 bases, with 13 bases between them. Germline V gene data show CDR1 as MNHEY and CDR2 as SMNVEV (reference sequence). Time point specified: pretreatment peripheral blood. Assay: immunoSEQ multiplex PCR; the TCRdb copy retains only in-frame clones and omits some. Altogether about 74,000 clones are present, 85% to 90% being singletons, with the ten largest covering 3.5% to 5%. This sequence originates from a man in his 70s with urothelial cancer. The input for sequencing was PBMCs, taken around atezolizumab (anti-PD-L1) treatment. V is TRBV27 and J is TRBJ2-7; D is uncertain. The CDR3 sequence: CASSFTAGNQYF. Here the CDR3 DNA reads TGTGCCAGCAGTTTTACGGCAGGCAACCAGTACTTC.